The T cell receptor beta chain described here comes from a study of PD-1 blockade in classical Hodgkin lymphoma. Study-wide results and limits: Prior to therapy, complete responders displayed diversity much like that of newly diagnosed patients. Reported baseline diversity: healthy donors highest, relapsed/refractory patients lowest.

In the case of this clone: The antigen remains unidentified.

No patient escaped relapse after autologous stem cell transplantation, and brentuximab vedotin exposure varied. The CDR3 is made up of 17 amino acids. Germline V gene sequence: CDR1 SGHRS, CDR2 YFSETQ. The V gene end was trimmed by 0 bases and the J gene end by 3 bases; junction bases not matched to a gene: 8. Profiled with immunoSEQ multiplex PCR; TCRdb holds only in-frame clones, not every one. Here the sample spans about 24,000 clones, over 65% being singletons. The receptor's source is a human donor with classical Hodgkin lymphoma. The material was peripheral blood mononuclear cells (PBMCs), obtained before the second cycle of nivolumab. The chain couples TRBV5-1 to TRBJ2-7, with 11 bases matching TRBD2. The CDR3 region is CASSLGLAGSGYYEQYF. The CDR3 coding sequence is TGCGCCAGCAGCTTGGGACTAGCGGGATCGGGCTACTACGAGCAGTACTTC.